This record covers a single T cell receptor beta chain. The antigen remains undetermined. V was clipped by 6 bases and J by 2 bases; unmatched bases: 7. Germline assignment: CDR1 MNHEY and CDR2 SVGAGI. The CDR3 is 15 amino acids. Assay: immunoSEQ multiplex PCR; the TCRdb copy retains only in-frame clones and omits some. Of approximately 92,000 clones in the sample, roughly 95% are singletons; the top ten hold approximately 2%. This sample is part of a study of OX40 agonist ivuxolimab in advanced cancers. Study as a whole: Those treated in dose escalation had hepatocellular carcinoma, melanoma, renal cell cancer or head and neck cancer. Partial responses were achieved by three patients: one hepatocellular carcinoma, two cutaneous melanoma. Study observations and caveats: CD4+ and CD8+ blood T cells expanded clonally by week 6 at 0.1 to 3.0 mg/kg. CD4+ T cells averaged fewer expanded clones than CD8+ T cells.

The genes are TRBV6-5 and TRBJ2-7, with TRBD2 matching 10 bases. The sample in question was CD4+ or CD8+ T cells sorted from blood, obtained in a trial of the OX40 agonist ivuxolimab. The clonotype comes from an adult with an advanced solid tumor such as melanoma, head and neck, liver or kidney cancer. The CDR3 here is CASSQGLAVPYEQYF. In DNA form, the CDR3 reads TGTGCCAGCAGCCAAGGACTAGCGGTACCCTACGAGCAGTACTTC.